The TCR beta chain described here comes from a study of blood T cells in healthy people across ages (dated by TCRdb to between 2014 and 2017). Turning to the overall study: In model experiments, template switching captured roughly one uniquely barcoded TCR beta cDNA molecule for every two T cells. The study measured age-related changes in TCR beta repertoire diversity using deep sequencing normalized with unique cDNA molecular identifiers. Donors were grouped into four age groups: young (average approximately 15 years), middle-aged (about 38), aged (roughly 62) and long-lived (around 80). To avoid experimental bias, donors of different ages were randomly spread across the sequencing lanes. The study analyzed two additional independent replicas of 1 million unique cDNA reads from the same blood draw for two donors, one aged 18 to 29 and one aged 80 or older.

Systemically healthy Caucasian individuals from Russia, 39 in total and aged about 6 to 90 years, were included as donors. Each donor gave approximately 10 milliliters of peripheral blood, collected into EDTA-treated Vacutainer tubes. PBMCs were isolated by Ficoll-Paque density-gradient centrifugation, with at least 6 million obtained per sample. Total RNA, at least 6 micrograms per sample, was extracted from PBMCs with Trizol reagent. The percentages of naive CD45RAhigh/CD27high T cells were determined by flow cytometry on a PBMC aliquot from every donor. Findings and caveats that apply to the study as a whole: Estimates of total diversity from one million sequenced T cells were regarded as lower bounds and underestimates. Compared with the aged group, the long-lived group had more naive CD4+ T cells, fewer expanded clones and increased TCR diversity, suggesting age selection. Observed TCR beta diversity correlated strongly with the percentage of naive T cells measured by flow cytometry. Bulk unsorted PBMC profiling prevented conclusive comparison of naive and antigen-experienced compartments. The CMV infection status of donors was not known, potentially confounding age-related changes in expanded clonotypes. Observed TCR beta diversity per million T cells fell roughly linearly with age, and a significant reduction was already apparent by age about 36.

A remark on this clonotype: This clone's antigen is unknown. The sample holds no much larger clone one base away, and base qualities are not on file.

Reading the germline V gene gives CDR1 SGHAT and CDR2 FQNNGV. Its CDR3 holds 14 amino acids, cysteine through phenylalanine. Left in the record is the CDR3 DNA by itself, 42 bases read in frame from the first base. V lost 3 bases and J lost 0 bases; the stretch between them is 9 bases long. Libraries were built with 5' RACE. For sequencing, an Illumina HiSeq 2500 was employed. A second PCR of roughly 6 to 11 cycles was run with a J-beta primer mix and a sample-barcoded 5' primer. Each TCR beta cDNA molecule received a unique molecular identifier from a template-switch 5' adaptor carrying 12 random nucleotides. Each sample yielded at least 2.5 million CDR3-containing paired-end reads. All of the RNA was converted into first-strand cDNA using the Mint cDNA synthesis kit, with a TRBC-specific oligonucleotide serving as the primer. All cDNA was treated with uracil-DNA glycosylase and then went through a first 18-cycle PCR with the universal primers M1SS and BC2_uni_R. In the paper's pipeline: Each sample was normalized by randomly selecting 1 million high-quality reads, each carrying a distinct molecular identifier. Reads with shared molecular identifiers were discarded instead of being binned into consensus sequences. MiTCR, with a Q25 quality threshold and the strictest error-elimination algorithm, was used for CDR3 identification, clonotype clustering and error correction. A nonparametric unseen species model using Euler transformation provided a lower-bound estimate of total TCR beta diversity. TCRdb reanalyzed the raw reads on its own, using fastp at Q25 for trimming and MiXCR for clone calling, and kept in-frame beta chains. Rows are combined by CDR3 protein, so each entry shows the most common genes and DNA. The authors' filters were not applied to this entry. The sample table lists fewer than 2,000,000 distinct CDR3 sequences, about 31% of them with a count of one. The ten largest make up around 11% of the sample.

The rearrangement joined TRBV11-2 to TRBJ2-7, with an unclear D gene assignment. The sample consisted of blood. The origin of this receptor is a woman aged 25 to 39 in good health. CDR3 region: CASSFEPSSYEQYF. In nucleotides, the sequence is TGTGCCAGCAGCTTTGAGCCGAGCTCCTACGAGCAGTACTTC.